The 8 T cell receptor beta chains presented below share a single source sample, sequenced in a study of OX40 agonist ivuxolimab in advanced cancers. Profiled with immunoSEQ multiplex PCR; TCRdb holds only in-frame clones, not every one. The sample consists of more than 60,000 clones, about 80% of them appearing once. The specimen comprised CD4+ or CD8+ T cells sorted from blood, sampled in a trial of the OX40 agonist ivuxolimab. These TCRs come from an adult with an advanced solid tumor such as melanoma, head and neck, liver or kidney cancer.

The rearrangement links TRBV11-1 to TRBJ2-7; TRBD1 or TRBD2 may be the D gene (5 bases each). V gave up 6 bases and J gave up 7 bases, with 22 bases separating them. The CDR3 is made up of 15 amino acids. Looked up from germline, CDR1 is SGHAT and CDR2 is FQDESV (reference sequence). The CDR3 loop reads CASRRAGLDPGEQYF. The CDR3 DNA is TGTGCCAGCAGGCGAGCAGGGCTCGACCCGGGGGAGCAGTACTTC.

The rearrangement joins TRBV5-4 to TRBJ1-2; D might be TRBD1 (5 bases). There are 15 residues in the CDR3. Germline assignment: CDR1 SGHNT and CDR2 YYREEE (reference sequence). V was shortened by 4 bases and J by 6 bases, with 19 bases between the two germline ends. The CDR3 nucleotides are TGTGCCAGCAGCCTACGTACAGGTGGCCCCAATGGCTACACCTTC. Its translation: CASSLRTGGPNGYTF.

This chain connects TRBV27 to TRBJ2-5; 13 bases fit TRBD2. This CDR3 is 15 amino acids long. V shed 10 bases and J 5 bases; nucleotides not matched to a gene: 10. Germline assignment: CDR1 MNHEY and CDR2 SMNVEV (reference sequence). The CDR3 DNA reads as TGTGCCACCAGAACTAGCGGGGGGGGCTCGGAGACCCAGTACTTC. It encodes CATRTSGGGSETQYF.

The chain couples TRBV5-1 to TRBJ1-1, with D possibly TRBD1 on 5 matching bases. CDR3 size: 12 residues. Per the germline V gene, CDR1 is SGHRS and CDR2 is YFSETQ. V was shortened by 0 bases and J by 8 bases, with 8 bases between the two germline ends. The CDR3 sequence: CASSLGDREAFF. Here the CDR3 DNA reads TGCGCCAGCAGCTTGGGGGACCGCGAAGCTTTCTTT.

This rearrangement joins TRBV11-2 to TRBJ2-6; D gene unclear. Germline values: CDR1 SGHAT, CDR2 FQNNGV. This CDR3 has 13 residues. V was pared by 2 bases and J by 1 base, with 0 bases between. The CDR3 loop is CASSLSGANVLTF. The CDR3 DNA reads TGTGCCAGCAGCTTATCTGGGGCCAACGTCCTGACTTTC. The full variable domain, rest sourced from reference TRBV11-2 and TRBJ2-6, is EAGVAQSPRYKIIEKRQSVAFWCNPISGHATLYWYQQILGQGPKLLIQFQNNGVVDDSQLPKDRFSAERLKGVDSTLKIQPAKLEDSAVYLCASSLSGANVLTFGAGSRLTVL.

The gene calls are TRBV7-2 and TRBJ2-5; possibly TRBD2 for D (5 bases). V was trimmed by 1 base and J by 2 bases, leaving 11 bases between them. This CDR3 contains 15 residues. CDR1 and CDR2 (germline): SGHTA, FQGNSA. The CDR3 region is CASSLGGAGQETQYF. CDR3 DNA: TGTGCCAGCAGCTTAGGGGGAGCAGGACAAGAGACCCAGTACTTC.

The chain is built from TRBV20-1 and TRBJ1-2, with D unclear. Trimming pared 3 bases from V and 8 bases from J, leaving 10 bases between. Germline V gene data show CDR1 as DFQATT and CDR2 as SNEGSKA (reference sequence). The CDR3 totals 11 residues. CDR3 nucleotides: TGCAGTGCTAGTTCCCAGCGAGGCTACACCTTC. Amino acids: CSASSQRGYTF.

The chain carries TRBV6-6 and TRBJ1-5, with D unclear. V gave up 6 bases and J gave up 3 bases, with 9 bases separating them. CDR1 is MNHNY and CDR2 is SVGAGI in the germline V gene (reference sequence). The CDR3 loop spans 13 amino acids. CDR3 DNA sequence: TGTGCCAGCAGGCAGCAGTACAATCAGCCCCAGCATTTT. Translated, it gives CASRQQYNQPQHF.